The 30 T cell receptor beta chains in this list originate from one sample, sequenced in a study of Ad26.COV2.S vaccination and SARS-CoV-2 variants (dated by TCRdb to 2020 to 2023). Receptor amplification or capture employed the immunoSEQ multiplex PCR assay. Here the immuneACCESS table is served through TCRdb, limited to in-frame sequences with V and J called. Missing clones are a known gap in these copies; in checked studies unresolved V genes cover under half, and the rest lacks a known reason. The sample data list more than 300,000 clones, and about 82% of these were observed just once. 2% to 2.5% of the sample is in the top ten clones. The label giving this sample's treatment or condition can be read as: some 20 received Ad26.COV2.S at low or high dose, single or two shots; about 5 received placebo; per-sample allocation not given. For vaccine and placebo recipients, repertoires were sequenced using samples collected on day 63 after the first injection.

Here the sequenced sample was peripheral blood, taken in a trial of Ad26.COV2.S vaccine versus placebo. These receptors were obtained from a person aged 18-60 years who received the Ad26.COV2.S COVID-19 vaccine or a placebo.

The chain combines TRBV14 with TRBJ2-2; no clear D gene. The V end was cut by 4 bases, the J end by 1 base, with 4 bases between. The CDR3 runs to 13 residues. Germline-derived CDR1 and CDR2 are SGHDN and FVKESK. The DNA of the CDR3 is TGTGCCAGCAGCCTACAGAACACCGGGGAGCTGTTTTTT. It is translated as CASSLQNTGELFF. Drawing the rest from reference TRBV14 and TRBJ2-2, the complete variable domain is EAGVTQFPSHSVIEKGQTVTLRCDPISGHDNLYWYRRVMGKEIKFLLHFVKESKQDESGMPNNRFLAERTGGTYSTLKVQPAELEDSGVYFCASSLQNTGELFFGEGSRLTVL.

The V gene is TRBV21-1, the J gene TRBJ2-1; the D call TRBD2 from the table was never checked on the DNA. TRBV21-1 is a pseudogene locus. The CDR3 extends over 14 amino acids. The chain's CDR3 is CASSKSGGVPEQFF. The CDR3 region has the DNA TGTGCCAGCAGCAAGAGCGGGGGAGTGCCTGAGCAGTTCTTC.

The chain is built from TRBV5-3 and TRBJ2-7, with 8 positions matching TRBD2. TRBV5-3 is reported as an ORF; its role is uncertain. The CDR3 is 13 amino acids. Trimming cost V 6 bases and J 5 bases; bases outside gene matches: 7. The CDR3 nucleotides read TGTGCCAGAACCATAAGCGGGGGTAACGAGCAGTACTTC. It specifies CARTISGGNEQYF.

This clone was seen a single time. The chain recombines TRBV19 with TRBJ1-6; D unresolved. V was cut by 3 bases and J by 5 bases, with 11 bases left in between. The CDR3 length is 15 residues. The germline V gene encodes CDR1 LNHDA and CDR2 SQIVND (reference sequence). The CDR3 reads CASSISPANNSPLHF. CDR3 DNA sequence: TGTGCCAGTAGTATTTCACCTGCTAATAATTCACCCCTCCACTTT.

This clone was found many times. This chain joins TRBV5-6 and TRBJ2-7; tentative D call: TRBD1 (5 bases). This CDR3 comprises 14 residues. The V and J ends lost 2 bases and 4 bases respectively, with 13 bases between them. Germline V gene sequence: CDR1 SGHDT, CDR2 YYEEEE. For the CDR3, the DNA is TGTGCCAGCAGCTTCCCAGGACATGGGTACGAGCAGTACTTC. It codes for CASSFPGHGYEQYF.

The CDR3 nucleotides read TGCGCCAGCAGCCAGGGGGACAGCGGCCTTTCACCCCTCCACTTT. It specifies CASSQGDSGLSPLHF. The genes are TRBV4-1 and TRBJ1-6; 7 bases line up with TRBD1. There are 15 residues in the CDR3. J was trimmed by 9 bases and V by 3 bases; bases with no gene match: 8. Germline lookup yields CDR1 MGHRA and CDR2 YSYEKL.

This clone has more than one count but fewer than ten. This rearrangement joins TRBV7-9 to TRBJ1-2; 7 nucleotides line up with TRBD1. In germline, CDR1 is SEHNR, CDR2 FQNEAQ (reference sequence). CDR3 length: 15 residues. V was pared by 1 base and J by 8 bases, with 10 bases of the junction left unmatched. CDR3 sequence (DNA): TGTGCCAGCAGCTTAGAGGGGAACAGGGGATCAGGCTACACCTTC. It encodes CASSLEGNRGSGYTF.

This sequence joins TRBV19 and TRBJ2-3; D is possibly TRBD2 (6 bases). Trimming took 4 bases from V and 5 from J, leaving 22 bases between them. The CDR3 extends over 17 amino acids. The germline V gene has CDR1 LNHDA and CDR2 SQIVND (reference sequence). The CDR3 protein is CASSTSLGTARRDTQYF. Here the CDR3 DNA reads TGTGCCAGTAGTACAAGCCTCGGGACTGCAAGGAGAGATACGCAGTATTTT.

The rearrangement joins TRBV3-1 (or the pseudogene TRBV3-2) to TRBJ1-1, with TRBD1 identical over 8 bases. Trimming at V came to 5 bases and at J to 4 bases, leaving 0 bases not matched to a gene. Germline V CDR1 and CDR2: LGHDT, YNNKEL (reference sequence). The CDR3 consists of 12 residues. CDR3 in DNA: TGTGCCAGCAGCACAGGGGGCACTGAAGCTTTCTTT. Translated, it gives CASSTGGTEAFF.

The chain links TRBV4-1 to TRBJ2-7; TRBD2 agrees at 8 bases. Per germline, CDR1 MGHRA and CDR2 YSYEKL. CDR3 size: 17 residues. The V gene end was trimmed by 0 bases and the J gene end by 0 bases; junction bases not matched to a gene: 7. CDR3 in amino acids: CASSQDPSAGASYEQYF. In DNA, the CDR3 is TGCGCCAGCAGCCAAGACCCATCAGCGGGGGCCTCCTACGAGCAGTACTTC.

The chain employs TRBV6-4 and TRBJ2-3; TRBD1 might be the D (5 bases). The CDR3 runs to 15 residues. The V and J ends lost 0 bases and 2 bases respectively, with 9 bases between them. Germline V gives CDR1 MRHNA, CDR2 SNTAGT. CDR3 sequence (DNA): TGTGCCAGCAGTGACTCATGGGGCTCCACAGATACGCAGTATTTT. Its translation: CASSDSWGSTDTQYF.

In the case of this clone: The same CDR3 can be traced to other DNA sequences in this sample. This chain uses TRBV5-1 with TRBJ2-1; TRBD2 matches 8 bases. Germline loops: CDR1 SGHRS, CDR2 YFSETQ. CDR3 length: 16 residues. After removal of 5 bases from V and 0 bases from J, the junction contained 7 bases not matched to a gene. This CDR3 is CASSPPAGGSYNEQFF. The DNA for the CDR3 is TGCGCCAGCAGTCCCCCGGCGGGGGGCTCCTACAATGAGCAGTTCTTC.

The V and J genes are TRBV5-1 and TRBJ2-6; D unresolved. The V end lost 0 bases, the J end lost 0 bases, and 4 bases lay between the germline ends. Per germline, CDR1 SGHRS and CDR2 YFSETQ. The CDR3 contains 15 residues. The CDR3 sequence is CASSLDYSGANVLTF. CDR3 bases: TGCGCCAGCAGCTTGGATTACTCTGGGGCCAACGTCCTGACTTTC.

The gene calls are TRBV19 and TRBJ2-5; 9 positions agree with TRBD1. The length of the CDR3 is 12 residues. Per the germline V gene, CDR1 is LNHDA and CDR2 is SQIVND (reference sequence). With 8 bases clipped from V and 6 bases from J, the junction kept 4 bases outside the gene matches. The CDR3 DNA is TGTGCCAGTGGGACAGGGCTGCAGACCCAGTACTTC. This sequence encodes CASGTGLQTQYF.

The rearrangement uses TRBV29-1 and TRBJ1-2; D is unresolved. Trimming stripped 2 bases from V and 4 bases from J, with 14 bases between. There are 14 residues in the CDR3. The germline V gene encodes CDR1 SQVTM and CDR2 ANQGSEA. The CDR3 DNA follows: TGCAGCGTTGAAAGTCTTGGGGATTCCTATGGCTACACCTTC. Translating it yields CSVESLGDSYGYTF.

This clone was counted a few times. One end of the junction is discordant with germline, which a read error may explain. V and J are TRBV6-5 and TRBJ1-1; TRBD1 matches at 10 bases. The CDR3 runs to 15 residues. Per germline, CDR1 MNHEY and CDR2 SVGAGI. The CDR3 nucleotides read TGTGCCAGCAGTCACTCCGGGACAGGGGCGACTGAAGCTTTCTTT. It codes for CASSHSGTGATEAFF.

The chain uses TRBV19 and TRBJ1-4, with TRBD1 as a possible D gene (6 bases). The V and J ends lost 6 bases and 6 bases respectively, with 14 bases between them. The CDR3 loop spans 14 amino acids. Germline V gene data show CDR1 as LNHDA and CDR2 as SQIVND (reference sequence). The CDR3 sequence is CASRDGGPDEKLFF. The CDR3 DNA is TGTGCCAGTAGAGATGGGGGGCCGGATGAAAAACTGTTTTTT.

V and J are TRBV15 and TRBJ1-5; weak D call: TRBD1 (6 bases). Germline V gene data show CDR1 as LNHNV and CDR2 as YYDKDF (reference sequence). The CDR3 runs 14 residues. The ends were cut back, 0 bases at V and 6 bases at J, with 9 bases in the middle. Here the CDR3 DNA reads TGTGCCACCAGCAGAGAACAGGGTCGTCAGCCCCAGCATTTT. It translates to CATSREQGRQPQHF. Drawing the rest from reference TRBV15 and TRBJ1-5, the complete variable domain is DAMVIQNPRYQVTQFGKPVTLSCSQTLNHNVMYWYQQKSSQAPKLLFHYYDKDFNNEADTPDNFQSRRPNTSFCFLDIRSPGLGDTAMYLCATSREQGRQPQHFGDGTRLSIL.

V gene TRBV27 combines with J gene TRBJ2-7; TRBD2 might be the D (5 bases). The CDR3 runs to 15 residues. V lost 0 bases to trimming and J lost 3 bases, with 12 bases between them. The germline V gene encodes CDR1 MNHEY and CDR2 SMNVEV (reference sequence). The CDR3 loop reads CASSLSSAGVYEQYF. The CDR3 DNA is TGTGCCAGCAGTTTATCAAGTGCCGGGGTCTACGAGCAGTACTTC.

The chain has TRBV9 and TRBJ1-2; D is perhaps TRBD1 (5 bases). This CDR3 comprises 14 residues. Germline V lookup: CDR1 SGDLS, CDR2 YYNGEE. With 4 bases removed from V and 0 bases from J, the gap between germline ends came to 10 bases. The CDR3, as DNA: TGTGCCAGCAGCCCTTGGGGGACTAACTATGGCTACACCTTC. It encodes CASSPWGTNYGYTF.

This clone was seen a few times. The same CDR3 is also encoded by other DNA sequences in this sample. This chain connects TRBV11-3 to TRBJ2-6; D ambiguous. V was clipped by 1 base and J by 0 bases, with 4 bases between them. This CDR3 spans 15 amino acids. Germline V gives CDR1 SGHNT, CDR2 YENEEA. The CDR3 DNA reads TGTGCCAGCAGCTTAGGGCTCTCTGGGGCCAACGTCCTGACTTTC. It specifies CASSLGLSGANVLTF. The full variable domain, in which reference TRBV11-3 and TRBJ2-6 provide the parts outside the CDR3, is EAGVVQSPRYKIIEKKQPVAFWCNPISGHNTLYWYLQNLGQGPELLIRYENEEAVDDSQLPKDRFSAERLKGVDSTLKIQPAELGDSAVYLCASSLGLSGANVLTFGAGSRLTVL.

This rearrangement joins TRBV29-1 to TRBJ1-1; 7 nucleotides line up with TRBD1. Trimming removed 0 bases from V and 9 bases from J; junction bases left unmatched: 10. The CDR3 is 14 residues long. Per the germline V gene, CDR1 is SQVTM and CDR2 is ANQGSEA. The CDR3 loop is CSVEDAFRTGQAFF. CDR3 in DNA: TGCAGCGTTGAAGACGCCTTTCGGACAGGCCAAGCTTTCTTT.

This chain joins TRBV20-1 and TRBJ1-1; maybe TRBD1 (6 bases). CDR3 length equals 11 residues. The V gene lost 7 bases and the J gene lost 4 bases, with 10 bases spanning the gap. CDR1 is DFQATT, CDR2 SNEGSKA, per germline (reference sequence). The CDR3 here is CSVQGSTEAFF. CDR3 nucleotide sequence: TGCAGTGTTCAGGGGTCCACTGAAGCTTTCTTT.

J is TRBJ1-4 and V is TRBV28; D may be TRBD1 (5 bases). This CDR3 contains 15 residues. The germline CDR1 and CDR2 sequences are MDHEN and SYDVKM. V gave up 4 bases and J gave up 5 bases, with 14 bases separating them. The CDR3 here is CASSSAGTPNEKLFF. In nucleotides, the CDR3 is TGTGCCAGCAGTTCGGCCGGGACCCCAAATGAAAAACTGTTTTTT.

Here the CDR3 DNA reads TGTGCCAGTGGGGGACAGGAAGAGGAAAAACTGTTTTTT. The encoded protein is CASGGQEEEKLFF. The chain combines TRBV28 with TRBJ1-4; 8 nucleotides align to TRBD1. Germline V gene lookup returns CDR1 MDHEN and CDR2 SYDVKM. The CDR3 contains 13 residues. Trimming took 9 bases from V and 8 from J; bases not matched to a gene: 8.

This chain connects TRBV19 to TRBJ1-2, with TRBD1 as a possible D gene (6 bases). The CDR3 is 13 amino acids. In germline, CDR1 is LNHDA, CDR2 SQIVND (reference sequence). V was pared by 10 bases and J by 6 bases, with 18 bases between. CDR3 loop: CATLPTGVDGYTF. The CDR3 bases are TGTGCCACCCTACCGACAGGCGTCGATGGCTACACCTTC.

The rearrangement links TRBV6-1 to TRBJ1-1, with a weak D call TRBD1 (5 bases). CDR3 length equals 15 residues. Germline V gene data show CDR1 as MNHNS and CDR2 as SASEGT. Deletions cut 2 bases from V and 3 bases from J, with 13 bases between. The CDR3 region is CASSERRGKDTEAFF. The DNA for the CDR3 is TGTGCCAGCAGTGAAAGGCGGGGGAAAGACACTGAAGCTTTCTTT.

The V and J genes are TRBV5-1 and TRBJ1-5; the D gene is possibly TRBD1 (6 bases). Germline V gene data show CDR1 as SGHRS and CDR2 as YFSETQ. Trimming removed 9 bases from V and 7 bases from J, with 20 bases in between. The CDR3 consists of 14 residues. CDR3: CATRHEGGPQPQHF. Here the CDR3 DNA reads TGCGCCACTAGACATGAGGGGGGGCCCCAGCCCCAGCATTTT.

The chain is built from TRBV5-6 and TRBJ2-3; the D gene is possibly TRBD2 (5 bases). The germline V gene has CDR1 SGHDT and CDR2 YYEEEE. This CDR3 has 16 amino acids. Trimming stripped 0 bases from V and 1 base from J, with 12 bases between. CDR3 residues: CASSLGTGIRTDTQYF. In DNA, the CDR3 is TGTGCCAGCAGCTTGGGGACTGGTATTCGCACAGATACGCAGTATTTT.

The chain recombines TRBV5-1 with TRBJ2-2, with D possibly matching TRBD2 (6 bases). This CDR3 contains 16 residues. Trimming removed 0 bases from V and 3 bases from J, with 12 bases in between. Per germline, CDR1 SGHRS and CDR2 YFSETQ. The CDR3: CASSLGRGADTGELFF. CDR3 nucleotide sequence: TGCGCCAGCAGCTTGGGGCGGGGCGCGGACACCGGGGAGCTGTTTTTT.